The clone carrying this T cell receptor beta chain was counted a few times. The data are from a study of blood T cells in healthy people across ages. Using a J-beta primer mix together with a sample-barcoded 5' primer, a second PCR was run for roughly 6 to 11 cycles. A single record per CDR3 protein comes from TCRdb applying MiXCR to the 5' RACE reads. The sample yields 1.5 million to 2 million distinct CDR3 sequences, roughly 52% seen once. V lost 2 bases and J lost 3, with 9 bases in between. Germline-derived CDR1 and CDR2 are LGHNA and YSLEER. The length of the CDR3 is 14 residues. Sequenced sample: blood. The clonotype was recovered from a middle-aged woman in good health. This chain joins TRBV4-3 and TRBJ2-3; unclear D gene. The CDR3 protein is CASSQSPTTDTQYF. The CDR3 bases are TGCGCCAGCAGCCAATCTCCTACTACAGATACGCAGTATTTT.